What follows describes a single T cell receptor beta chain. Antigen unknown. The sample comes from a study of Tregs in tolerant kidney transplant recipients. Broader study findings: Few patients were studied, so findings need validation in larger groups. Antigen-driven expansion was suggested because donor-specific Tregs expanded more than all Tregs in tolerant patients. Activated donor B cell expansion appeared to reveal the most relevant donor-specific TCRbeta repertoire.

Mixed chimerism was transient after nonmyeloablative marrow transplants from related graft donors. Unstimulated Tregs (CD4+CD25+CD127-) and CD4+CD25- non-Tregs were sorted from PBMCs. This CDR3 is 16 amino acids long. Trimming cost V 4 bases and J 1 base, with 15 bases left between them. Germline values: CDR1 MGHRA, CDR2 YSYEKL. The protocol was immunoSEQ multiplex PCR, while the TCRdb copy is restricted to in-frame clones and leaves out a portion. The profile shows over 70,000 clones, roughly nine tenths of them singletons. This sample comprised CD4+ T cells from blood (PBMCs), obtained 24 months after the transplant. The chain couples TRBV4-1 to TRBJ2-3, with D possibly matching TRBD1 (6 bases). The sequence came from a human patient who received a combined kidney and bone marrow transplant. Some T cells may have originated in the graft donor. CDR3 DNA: TGCGCCAGCAGCCGCTACGGGACACCCGGCACAGATACGCAGTATTTT. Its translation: CASSRYGTPGTDTQYF.